Each of the 20 T cell receptor beta chains below was sequenced from the same sample in a study of beta chain features in type 1 diabetes. Since all of the isolated RNA was reverse transcribed, expressed TCRB transcripts were what got sequenced. Only in-frame clones appear in the TCRdb table, and some are missing; sequencing was by immunoSEQ multiplex PCR. The sample includes 150,000 to 190,000 clones, 8.5% to 14% of them seen just once. Sample: central memory CD4+ T cells from blood. The receptor source for this set is a young man in good health.

V gene TRBV11-2 combines with J gene TRBJ2-1, with D unclear. Germline CDR1 is SGHAT and CDR2 is FQNNGV. Trimming removed 5 bases at V and 4 bases at J, with 9 bases between. The CDR3 contains 13 residues. The CDR3 sequence is CASSEHPYNEQFF. The CDR3 DNA sequence: TGTGCCAGCAGCGAACACCCGTACAATGAGCAGTTCTTC.

This clone was seen only a few times. V is TRBV28 and J is TRBJ2-5, with D possibly being TRBD1 (6 bases). This CDR3 is built from 15 residues. CDR1 and CDR2 from the germline V gene are MDHEN and SYDVKM. Trimming left V 3 bases short and J 10 bases short, with 21 bases between. This CDR3 reads CASSFRTSTKGGQYF. The CDR3 DNA reads as TGTGCCAGCAGTTTTCGGACTTCCACCAAAGGGGGCCAGTACTTC.

V is TRBV6-1 and J is TRBJ1-5; 8 nucleotides align to TRBD1. The CDR3 extends over 15 amino acids. The V segment lost 6 bases and the J segment 1 base; nucleotides outside the gene matches: 5. The germline gives CDR1 MNHNS, CDR2 SASEGT. In DNA form, the CDR3 reads TGTGCCAGCAGAGCTCAGGGGGCGAGCAATCAGCCCCAGCATTTT. The encoded protein is CASRAQGASNQPQHF.

The sample holds a few counts of this clone. The chain couples TRBV9 to TRBJ2-2; D not certain. V was clipped by 0 bases and J by 0 bases, with 9 bases between them. The CDR3 runs 16 residues. The germline CDR1 and CDR2 sequences are SGDLS and YYNGEE. This CDR3 reads CASSVEGSSNTGELFF. The CDR3 DNA is TGTGCCAGCAGCGTAGAGGGCAGCTCGAACACCGGGGAGCTGTTTTTT.

This clone has just a few counts. The genes are TRBV9 and TRBJ1-1, with D hard to call. The V and J ends lost 0 bases and 7 bases respectively, with 13 bases between them. The CDR3 totals 14 residues. Germline values: CDR1 SGDLS, CDR2 YYNGEE. CDR3 region: CASSVVSADGEAFF. CDR3 DNA sequence: TGTGCCAGCAGCGTAGTCTCGGCGGACGGTGAAGCTTTCTTT.

The chain employs TRBV7-2 and TRBJ2-7; TRBD2 aligns across 10 bases. The germline V gene has CDR1 SGHTA and CDR2 FQGNSA. V dropped 5 bases and J dropped 1; count of bases not matched to a gene: 8. The CDR3 sequence is 16 residues long. CDR3: CASSRVAGGLSYEQYF. DNA of the CDR3: TGTGCCAGCAGCCGGGTAGCGGGGGGACTTTCCTACGAGCAGTACTTC. The full variable domain, its missing parts supplied by reference TRBV7-2 and TRBJ2-7, is GAGVSQSPSNKVTEKGKDVELRCDPISGHTALYWYRQSLGQGLEFLIYFQGNSAPDKSGLPSDRFSAERTGGSVSTLTIQRTQQEDSAVYLCASSRVAGGLSYEQYFGPGTRLTVT.

This chain joins TRBV6-6 and TRBJ1-4, with 8 bases fitting TRBD1. The CDR3 has 14 amino acids. Germline trimming cut 6 bases from V and 5 bases from J; bases unmatched to any gene: 5. Germline V gene data show CDR1 as MNHNY and CDR2 as SVGAGI (reference sequence). The chain's CDR3 is CASSDRGRNEKLFF. In DNA form, the CDR3 reads TGTGCCAGCAGCGACAGGGGCAGGAATGAAAAACTGTTTTTT.

This clone was observed a handful of times. This chain joins TRBV5-1 and TRBJ1-2; perhaps TRBD1 as D (5 bases). With 4 bases removed from V and 4 bases from J, the gap between germline ends came to 17 bases. The CDR3 length is 15 residues. Germline CDR1 SGHRS, CDR2 YFSETQ. This CDR3 reads CASSSWTSRSYGYTF. CDR3 coding DNA: TGCGCCAGCAGCAGCTGGACAAGCCGCAGCTATGGCTACACCTTC.

This clone appeared a few times. The chain joins TRBV6-1 to TRBJ2-7; D possibly uses TRBD1 or TRBD2 (6 bases each). This CDR3 contains 15 residues. The germline V gene has CDR1 MNHNS and CDR2 SASEGT. With 4 bases removed from V and 6 bases from J, the gap between germline ends came to 19 bases. In DNA form, the CDR3 reads TGTGCCAGCAGTGGATCGGGACTGGGGGCCTCCGAGCAGTACTTC. Translation gives CASSGSGLGASEQYF.

This clone was seen ten or more times. The chain has TRBV7-2 and TRBJ2-1; D is ambiguous. Trimming cost V 5 bases and J 6 bases, with 8 bases left between them. This CDR3 has 12 amino acids. Germline V gives CDR1 SGHTA, CDR2 FQGNSA. The DNA of the CDR3 is TGTGCCAGCAGCCAGACTGTCAATGAGCAGTTCTTC. Protein sequence: CASSQTVNEQFF.

This clone was seen a handful of times. The genes are TRBV19 and TRBJ1-5; D not certain. The CDR3 runs 15 residues. From germline, CDR1 is LNHDA and CDR2 SQIVND (reference sequence). V was cut by 6 bases and J by 2 bases, with 14 bases left in between. The CDR3 coding sequence is TGTGCCAGTAGCCGTGAGGGTTGGGGCAATCAGCCCCAGCATTTT. Translation: CASSREGWGNQPQHF.

At least ten counts were recorded for this clone. V gene TRBV5-6 combines with J gene TRBJ2-3, with a weak D call TRBD1 (6 bases). Looked up from germline, CDR1 is SGHDT and CDR2 is YYEEEE. Trimming took 0 bases from V and 2 from J, leaving 10 bases between them. This CDR3 has 15 residues. CDR3 residues: CASSLVQGFTDTQYF. CDR3 nucleotides: TGTGCCAGCAGCTTGGTACAGGGTTTCACAGATACGCAGTATTTT.

This clone was picked up a small number of times. The J gene is TRBJ2-3, the V gene TRBV30; TRBD2 is a possible D gene (6 bases). Trimming pared 7 bases from V and 0 bases from J, leaving 14 bases between. CDR3 length equals 14 residues. The germline V gene encodes CDR1 GTSNPN and CDR2 SVGIG (reference sequence). The CDR3 region is CASLWRESTDTQYF. DNA of the CDR3: TGTGCCTCTCTCTGGCGGGAAAGCACAGATACGCAGTATTTT. Complete variable domain (other parts from reference TRBV30 and TRBJ2-3): SQTIHQWPATLVQPVGSPLSLECTVEGTSNPNLYWYRQAAGRGLQLLFYSVGIGQISSEVPQNLSASRPQDRQFILSSKKLLLSDSGFYLCASLWRESTDTQYFGPGTRLTVL.

A few counts support this clone. This chain links TRBV7-2 with TRBJ2-5, with D hard to call. Germline CDR1 is SGHTA and CDR2 is FQGNSA. CDR3 length: 15 amino acids. Trimming pared 5 bases from V and 1 base from J, leaving 14 bases between. CDR3 coding DNA: TGTGCCAGCAGCCCGCCCAGGTACGGCCAAGAGACCCAGTACTTC. Translating gives CASSPPRYGQETQYF.

The chain couples TRBV15 to TRBJ1-2; 9 positions match TRBD1. J was trimmed by 7 bases and V by 5 bases; bases with no gene match: 8. The CDR3 length is 14 residues. Germline-derived CDR1 and CDR2 are LNHNV and YYDKDF (reference sequence). In DNA, the CDR3 is TGTGCCACCAGCGGTTGGGACAGGGATGCTGGCTACACCTTC. As protein: CATSGWDRDAGYTF.

This clone was recorded a few times. The genes are TRBV5-1 and TRBJ2-3, with TRBD1 identical over 10 bases. Trimming removed 0 bases from V and 4 bases from J; junction bases left unmatched: 2. The CDR3 contains 15 residues. Germline V CDR1 and CDR2: SGHRS, YFSETQ. In DNA, the CDR3 is TGCGCCAGCAGCTTGGGGACAGGGGGTGCAGATACGCAGTATTTT. Encoded protein: CASSLGTGGADTQYF. The entire variable domain, with the rest obtained from reference TRBV5-1 and TRBJ2-3, is as follows: KAGVTQTPRYLIKTRGQQVTLSCSPISGHRSVSWYQQTPGQGLQFLFEYFSETQRNKGNFPGRFSGRQFSNSRSEMNVSTLELGDSALYLCASSLGTGGADTQYFGPGTRLTVL.

In its sample, this clone was seen a few times. The chain joins TRBV30 to TRBJ1-5; D is possibly TRBD1 (5 bases). This CDR3 is 14 amino acids long. The V gene lost 2 bases and the J gene lost 0 bases, with 8 bases spanning the gap. The germline V gene has CDR1 GTSNPN and CDR2 SVGIG (reference sequence). The CDR3 region has the DNA TGTGCCTGGAGTTCCGGGACTAGCAATCAGCCCCAGCATTTT. It specifies CAWSSGTSNQPQHF. Full variable domain (outside the CDR3, taken from reference TRBV30 and TRBJ1-5): SQTIHQWPATLVQPVGSPLSLECTVEGTSNPNLYWYRQAAGRGLQLLFYSVGIGQISSEVPQNLSASRPQDRQFILSSKKLLLSDSGFYLCAWSSGTSNQPQHFGDGTRLSIL.

There are a few counts of this clone. The rearrangement uses TRBV19 and TRBJ2-3; D call uncertain. The CDR3 spans 18 residues. V was shortened by 2 bases and J by 3 bases, with 21 bases between the two germline ends. Germline values: CDR1 LNHDA, CDR2 SQIVND (reference sequence). CDR3 sequence (DNA): TGTGCCAGTAGTATATCGGCAGGAGCTAGGCTGGGAACAGATACGCAGTATTTT. It codes for CASSISAGARLGTDTQYF.

The chain uses TRBV29-1 and TRBJ1-5, with 7 bases fitting TRBD1. This CDR3 is 13 amino acids long. V lost 7 bases to trimming and J lost 6 bases; unmatched junction nucleotides: 9. The germline gives CDR1 SQVTM, CDR2 ANQGSEA. Here the CDR3 reads CSALTGSSQPQHF. The CDR3 DNA sequence: TGCAGCGCTCTGACAGGGAGTAGTCAGCCCCAGCATTTT.

The V and J genes are TRBV5-6 and TRBJ2-7; 7 bases are shared with TRBD1. This CDR3 region has 12 residues. Trimming took 4 bases from V and 4 from J; bases not matched to a gene: 2. Looked up from germline, CDR1 is SGHDT and CDR2 is YYEEEE. The CDR3 nucleotides are TGTGCCAGCAGCGTGGACAGGTACGAGCAGTACTTC. This encodes CASSVDRYEQYF.